This TCR beta chain was captured in a study of neoadjuvant anti-PD-1 for oral cavity cancer. Comments on this clone: Its cognate antigen is unknown.

Germline V CDR1 and CDR2: MNHNY, SVGAGI (reference sequence). The V and J ends lost 8 bases and 5 bases, in that order; junction bases with no gene match: 7. CDR3 size: 13 residues. Clones were read by immunoSEQ multiplex PCR, and TCRdb kept only the in-frame ones, dropping some. The sample shows around 70,000 clones, 80% to 90% of them seen only once. Whole-study results and caveats: Higher pretreatment blood Treg/Th17 ratios correlated with higher pretreatment blood and lower post-treatment tumor TCRbeta clonality. Only a few patients per response group were TCR-analyzed; validation needed.

Specified time point: after neoadjuvant nivolumab, at surgical resection. The patients had HPV-negative, locally advanced oral cavity squamous cell carcinoma. The chain links TRBV6-6 to TRBJ2-5, with 8 bases aligning to TRBD2. The receptor's source is a person aged 35-79 years with oral cavity squamous cell carcinoma. This specimen consisted of PBMCs, obtained after nivolumab (anti-PD-1) treatment. The CDR3 reads CASHRGGRETQYF. CDR3 DNA: TGTGCCAGCCACCGGGGGGGTAGGGAGACCCAGTACTTC.